Listed below are T cell receptor beta chains from one sample, sequenced in a study of T cell responses to AZD1222 COVID-19 vaccine. Here immunoSEQ multiplex PCR was the method, and the copy in TCRdb shows in-frame clones only, minus some. Among around 150,000 clones listed, 92% were seen once. Sequenced here: peripheral blood, sampled 28 days after the second AZD1222 dose. These receptors all stem from an adult who received the AZD1222 COVID-19 vaccine. CDR3s include the opening cysteine and the closing phenylalanine or tryptophan. Fields, in order: J gene, D gene, V gene, clone size, CDR3 DNA, CDR3 protein. D genes are given only for firm matches. Size is stated for part of the rows, as once, few or many counts, or as a class when the clone is expanded.

J: TRBJ2-7
D: TRBD2
V: TRBV14
size: .
DNA: TGTGCCAGCAGCCCGGGACTACTTTACGAGCAGTACTTC
CDR3: CASSPGLLYEQYF

J: TRBJ1-2
D: .
V: TRBV2
size: .
DNA: TGTGCCAGCAGTGAAAGGCAAGGGGCAGGGGGCTACACCTTC
CDR3: CASSERQGAGGYTF

J: TRBJ2-7
D: .
V: TRBV19
size: .
DNA: TGTGCCAGTAGTATACTCCAGGGGCCCAGCTACGAGCAGTACTTC
CDR3: CASSILQGPSYEQYF

J: TRBJ1-2
D: TRBD1
V: TRBV6-2/TRBV6-3
size: once
DNA: TGTGCCAGCACCCCTCCGTGGGGACAGTCCGACTATGGCTACACCTTC
CDR3: CASTPPWGQSDYGYTF

J: TRBJ2-2
D: TRBD2
V: TRBV2
size: .
DNA: TGTGCCAGCGCAGGACTAGCCGCGAACACCGGGGAGCTGTTTTTT
CDR3: CASAGLAANTGELFF

J: TRBJ1-1
D: .
V: TRBV5-5
size: .
DNA: TGTGCCAGCAGCTTGGTAGATGGGGGAGCGAACACTGAAGCTTTCTTT
CDR3: CASSLVDGGANTEAFF

J: TRBJ1-5
D: .
V: TRBV5-5
size: .
DNA: TGTGCCAGCAGCTTCAACCAGGGACCCCTTGAACCGACGCCCCAGCATTTT
CDR3: CASSFNQGPLEPTPQHF

J: TRBJ2-2
D: TRBD1
V: TRBV9
size: once
DNA: TGTGCCAGCAGCGCCCTCGGGGGCAGGGGGCATGGGAACACCGGGGAGCTGTTTTTT
CDR3: CASSALGGRGHGNTGELFF

J: TRBJ1-4
D: TRBD1
V: TRBV5-1
size: .
DNA: TGCGCCAGCAGCCCCAGACAGGGTGGGGCTAATGAAAAACTGTTTTTT
CDR3: CASSPRQGGANEKLFF

J: TRBJ2-4
D: .
V: TRBV7-2
size: .
DNA: TGTGCCAGCAGCCCCCGGGGGCCGGCGGCCAAAAACATTCAGTACTTC
CDR3: CASSPRGPAAKNIQYF

J: TRBJ1-1
D: .
V: TRBV10-3
size: .
DNA: TGTGCCATCAGTGAGTCGGACAGAGATATGAACACTGAAGCTTTCTTT
CDR3: CAISESDRDMNTEAFF

J: TRBJ2-7
D: .
V: TRBV4-1
size: few
DNA: TGCGCCAGCCGATTAGCATCCGAGCAGTACTTC
CDR3: CASRLASEQYF

J: TRBJ2-5
D: .
V: TRBV7-9
size: .
DNA: TGTGCCAGCAGCTTGTCCGTGGGGGTGGAGACCCAGTACTTC
CDR3: CASSLSVGVETQYF

J: TRBJ1-2
D: TRBD1
V: TRBV5-4
size: .
DNA: TGTGCCAGCAGCTTGCCGACAGGGAAGTATGGCTACACCTTC
CDR3: CASSLPTGKYGYTF

J: TRBJ1-3
D: .
V: TRBV19
size: .
DNA: TGTGCCAGTAGAGATCCCGGCGGAGGAAACACCATATATTTT
CDR3: CASRDPGGGNTIYF

J: TRBJ1-5
D: .
V: TRBV15
size: .
DNA: TGTGCCACCAGCCCCGGGGGGGTTAGCAATCAGCCCCAGCATTTT
CDR3: CATSPGGVSNQPQHF

J: TRBJ1-1
D: .
V: TRBV7-8
size: .
DNA: TGTGCCAGCAGCTTAGGTGTGGGCAGGGAAGGGACTGAAGCTTTCTTT
CDR3: CASSLGVGREGTEAFF

J: TRBJ2-1
D: TRBD1
V: TRBV7-3
size: .
DNA: TGTGCCAGCAGCTCACAGGGGGCCTCCTACAATGAGCAGTTCTTC
CDR3: CASSSQGASYNEQFF

J: TRBJ1-6
D: .
V: TRBV7-9
size: .
DNA: TGTGCCAGCAGCTTAGGGGGAAGCTCCTATAATTCACCCCTCCACTTT
CDR3: CASSLGGSSYNSPLHF

J: TRBJ1-4
D: TRBD1
V: TRBV12-3/TRBV12-4
size: .
DNA: TGTGCCAGCAGTCCTGGGACAGTCGGAAAACTGTTTTTT
CDR3: CASSPGTVGKLFF

J: TRBJ1-1
D: TRBD1
V: TRBV6-2/TRBV6-3
size: once
DNA: TGTGCCAGCAGTTACGAGTGGTACAGGGGGAACACTGAAGCTTTCTTT
CDR3: CASSYEWYRGNTEAFF

J: TRBJ2-2
D: .
V: TRBV11-1
size: .
DNA: TGTGCCAGCAGCTCATCCCTCAGGGAGTGGGGCGGGGAGCTGTTTTTT
CDR3: CASSSSLREWGGELFF

J: TRBJ1-1
D: .
V: TRBV5-1
size: .
DNA: TGCGCCAGCAGCTTTCCCCGGGCGAACACTGAAGCTTTCTTT
CDR3: CASSFPRANTEAFF

J: TRBJ1-6
D: .
V: TRBV5-8
size: .
DNA: TGTGCCAGCAGCCTAGGGGGGGCGGAAGGCCCAAATTCACCCCTCCACTTT
CDR3: CASSLGGAEGPNSPLHF

J: TRBJ1-3
D: .
V: TRBV9
size: once
DNA: TGTGCTAGCTCGACAGGAGGAAACACCATATATTTT
CDR3: CASSTGGNTIYF

J: TRBJ1-2
D: TRBD1
V: TRBV7-2
size: .
DNA: TGTGCCAGCAGCCCGCGACAGGGAGTCGGACGCGGCTACACCTTC
CDR3: CASSPRQGVGRGYTF

J: TRBJ1-6
D: .
V: TRBV6-5
size: .
DNA: TGTGCCAGCGACAGGACAGATAGGGCTTCACCCCTCCACTTT
CDR3: CASDRTDRASPLHF

J: TRBJ1-1
D: .
V: TRBV11-2
size: many
DNA: TGTGCCACCCGTTCGGGGGGTCCCCTGGGCACTGAAGCTTTCTTT
CDR3: CATRSGGPLGTEAFF

J: TRBJ1-5
D: .
V: TRBV27
size: .
DNA: TGTGCCAGCAGTTTAAGCCCTGCCTATCAGCCCCAGCATTTT
CDR3: CASSLSPAYQPQHF

J: TRBJ2-1
D: .
V: TRBV24-1
size: .
DNA: TGTGCCACCAGTGATTTGCCCGGGAAACATGCCTCCTATGAGCAGTTCTTC
CDR3: CATSDLPGKHASYEQFF

J: TRBJ2-2
D: TRBD1
V: TRBV19
size: .
DNA: TGTGCCAGCCGGACAGGGAAGGACACCGGGGAGCTGTTTTTT
CDR3: CASRTGKDTGELFF

J: TRBJ1-5
D: .
V: TRBV19
size: .
DNA: TGTGCCAGTAGTATTATTGGGGGCGCAAATCAGCCCCAGCATTTT
CDR3: CASSIIGGANQPQHF

J: TRBJ1-1
D: TRBD1
V: TRBV10-3
size: .
DNA: TGTGCCATCAGGCTTACAGGGGGCGCCGGGAACACTGAAGCTTTCTTT
CDR3: CAIRLTGGAGNTEAFF

J: TRBJ1-1
D: TRBD1
V: TRBV30
size: .
DNA: TGTGCCTGGAGACAGAAAGGGACAGGCGATAACACTGAAGCTTTCTTT
CDR3: CAWRQKGTGDNTEAFF

J: TRBJ2-5
D: .
V: TRBV5-1
size: .
DNA: TGCGCCAGCAGAAAAGGCGGGAATCGCCTCCAAGAGACCCAGTACTTC
CDR3: CASRKGGNRLQETQYF

J: TRBJ2-1
D: .
V: TRBV10-3
size: .
DNA: TGTGCCATCAGTGAGTCAATTTTTCTGAGGAATGAGCAGTTCTTC
CDR3: CAISESIFLRNEQFF

J: TRBJ2-1
D: TRBD2
V: TRBV7-9
size: few
DNA: TGTGCCAGCAGCTTAGCGCGGGAGCAGCGGGGCTACAATGAGCAGTTCTTC
CDR3: CASSLAREQRGYNEQFF